This T cell receptor (beta chain) was documented in a study of Ad26.COV2.S vaccination and SARS-CoV-2 variants. About the research overall: Donor got 5x10^10 or 1x10^11 viral particles of Ad26.COV2.S.

Method: immunoSEQ multiplex PCR; TCRdb's copy keeps in-frame clones and lacks some. The repertoire holds 350,000 to 400,000 clones, with approximately 86% as singletons. V shed 4 bases and J shed 8 bases, with 8 bases lying between them. In germline, CDR1 is SQVTM, CDR2 ANQGSEA. This CDR3 is 10 amino acids long. Treatment described: roughly 20 received Ad26.COV2.S at low or high dose, single or two shots; roughly 5 received placebo; per-sample allocation not given. Material that was analyzed had been drawn on day 63 after the first vaccine or placebo injection. The chain has TRBV29-1 and TRBJ1-2; D unclear. The sequencing used peripheral blood, collected in a trial of Ad26.COV2.S vaccine versus placebo. The receptor was isolated from a person aged 18-60 years who received the Ad26.COV2.S COVID-19 vaccine or a placebo. CDR3 in DNA: TGCAGCGTTGGACCCGAGGGCTACACCTTC. Its protein product is CSVGPEGYTF. The variable domain in full, with the rest retrieved from reference TRBV29-1 and TRBJ1-2, is SAVISQKPSRDICQRGTSLTIQCQVDSQVTMMFWYRQQPGQSLTLIATANQGSEATYESGFVIDKFPISRPNLTFSTLTVSNMSPEDSSIYLCSVGPEGYTFGSGTRLTVV.